The clone carrying this TCR beta chain was counted many times. The CDR3 has 14 residues. Trimming removed 1 base at V and 1 base at J, with 7 bases between. Germline V CDR1 and CDR2: MNHEY, SVGAGI. TCRdb independently ran MiXCR on the RT-PCR reads; one entry per CDR3 protein. The sample has about 680,000 distinct CDR3 sequences, 13% to 15% seen once. This chain joins TRBV6-5 and TRBJ1-1; D not certain. Sequenced material: memory CD4+ T cells from blood. The receptor was derived from a female donor in good health, serving as a healthy control. The CDR3 DNA reads as TGTGCCAGCAGTTACTTGTCGGGGAACACTGAAGCTTTCTTT. It codes for CASSYLSGNTEAFF.